This is a list of T cell receptor beta chains from one sample in a study of blood T cell repertoires in COVID-19. Repertoires were generated with immunoSEQ multiplex PCR, while TCRdb's copy carries only in-frame clones and drops some. Found here are a few hundred thousand clones, roughly 85% of them singletons; the top ten hold about 1.9%. The material sequenced was PBMCs or T cells enriched from blood (not recorded which). These receptors originate from a woman aged 45-65 years who had recovered from COVID-19. The CDR3 runs from the conserved cysteine through the conserved F or W. A D gene is named only where the DNA matches it firmly. Clone size, where shown, is once, few, many, or a class for clones that have expanded.

TRBD1,TRBJ2-2,once,TRBV27,CASSPLGTAGHTGELFF,TGTGCCAGCAGTCCACTGGGGACAGCCGGACACACCGGGGAGCTGTTTTTT
TRBD1,TRBJ2-7,.,TRBV7-9,CASSPSRDRSYEQYF,TGTGCCAGCAGCCCGAGCCGGGACAGGAGCTACGAGCAGTACTTC
TRBD1,TRBJ2-1,.,TRBV10-1,CASSESRTGFDEQFF,TGCGCCAGCAGTGAGTCTCGGACAGGGTTCGATGAGCAGTTCTTC
TRBD1,TRBJ2-7,once,TRBV28,CASSPHTGDSSYEQYF,TGTGCCAGCAGTCCGCACACAGGGGACAGCTCCTACGAGCAGTACTTC
TRBD1,TRBJ1-6,.,TRBV2,CATKGTAYNSPLHF,TGTGCCACCAAGGGGACAGCCTATAATTCACCCCTCCACTTT
TRBD1,TRBJ1-5,.,TRBV12-3/TRBV12-4,CASSWDRAQPQHF,TGTGCCAGCAGTTGGGACAGGGCTCAGCCCCAGCATTTT
TRBD1,TRBJ1-5,.,TRBV5-6,CASSYGTEYQPQHF,TGTGCCAGCAGCTACGGGACAGAATATCAGCCCCAGCATTTT
TRBD2,TRBJ2-2,.,TRBV11-2,CASSLRGGQWAGELFF,TGTGCCAGCAGCTTAAGGGGAGGGCAATGGGCCGGGGAGCTGTTTTTT
TRBD2,TRBJ2-1,.,TRBV6-4,CASSAPAAGAVNEQFF,TGTGCCAGCAGTGCCCCGGCCGCGGGAGCGGTCAATGAGCAGTTCTTC
.,TRBJ1-2,once,TRBV12-3/TRBV12-4,CASSWWESGYTF,TGTGCCAGCAGTTGGTGGGAGTCTGGCTACACCTTC
TRBD2,TRBJ2-5,.,TRBV2,CASSPGGETQYF,TGTGCCAGCAGTCCGGGAGGGGAGACCCAGTACTTC
.,TRBJ2-3,.,TRBV27,CASSLSQSTDTQYF,TGTGCCAGCAGTTTATCCCAAAGCACAGATACGCAGTATTTT
.,TRBJ2-2,.,TRBV18,CASSPRAPLGELFF,TGTGCCAGCTCCCCCCGAGCCCCCCTAGGGGAGCTGTTTTTT
TRBD1,TRBJ2-2,once,TRBV11-2,CASSPFIGTATGELFF,TGTGCCAGCAGCCCATTTATCGGGACAGCTACCGGGGAGCTGTTTTTT
.,TRBJ1-1,.,TRBV28,CASSFTGDTEAFF,TGTGCCAGCAGTTTTACCGGGGACACTGAAGCTTTCTTT
.,TRBJ2-5,.,TRBV7-9,CASSIRETQYF,TGTGCCAGCAGCATCAGAGAGACCCAGTACTTC
TRBD2,TRBJ2-5,.,TRBV5-1,CASSLDSGSPRETQYF,TGCGCCAGCAGCTTGGATAGCGGGAGCCCTCGGGAGACCCAGTACTTC
.,TRBJ2-7,.,TRBV24-1,CATSLEEAHAYEQYF,TGTGCCACCAGCTTGGAGGAGGCACACGCCTACGAGCAGTACTTC
.,TRBJ2-1,.,TRBV28,CASSFELPEQFF,TGTGCCAGCAGTTTTGAACTTCCCGAGCAGTTCTTC
TRBD2,TRBJ2-1,.,TRBV7-8,CASSFSTGTSGLSHSYNEQFF,TGTGCCAGCAGCTTCTCGACCGGGACTAGCGGGTTAAGTCATTCCTACAATGAGCAGTTCTTC
TRBD1,TRBJ1-2,.,TRBV28,CASSFSGQGAYGYTF,TGTGCCAGCAGTTTTTCGGGACAGGGGGCTTATGGCTACACCTTC
TRBD1,TRBJ1-4,.,TRBV6-5,CASRFSDRGGEKLFF,TGTGCCAGCAGGTTCTCCGACAGGGGAGGCGAAAAACTGTTTTTT
TRBD1,TRBJ1-2,.,TRBV27,CASSLIWALTGQGDHGYTF,TGTGCCAGCAGTTTAATATGGGCCCTGACGGGACAGGGGGACCATGGCTACACCTTC
TRBD2,TRBJ2-2,once,TRBV9,CASSVEWLAGTGELFF,TGTGCCAGCAGCGTAGAGTGGCTAGCGGGGACCGGGGAGCTGTTTTTT
TRBD1,TRBJ1-5,.,TRBV19,CASSIATGAEDQPQHF,TGTGCCAGTAGTATAGCGACAGGGGCAGAAGATCAGCCCCAGCATTTT
TRBD1,TRBJ2-1,few,TRBV7-9,CASSSRYGTGSSYNEQFF,TGTGCCAGCAGCTCCCGGTACGGGACAGGGAGTTCCTACAATGAGCAGTTCTTC
TRBD2,TRBJ2-2,.,TRBV6-5,CASSFLAGDGGELFF,TGTGCCAGCAGTTTTTTAGCGGGAGACGGCGGGGAGCTGTTTTTT
TRBD2,TRBJ2-1,.,TRBV2,CASSGLAETYNEQFF,TGTGCCAGCAGTGGACTAGCGGAGACCTACAATGAGCAGTTCTTC
.,TRBJ2-3,.,TRBV28,CASRVGTSTDTQYF,TGTGCCAGCAGGGTCGGGACTAGCACAGATACGCAGTATTTT
TRBD1,TRBJ1-2,.,TRBV7-9,CASSPGDSSFIYGYTF,TGTGCCAGCAGCCCTGGGGACAGCTCCTTTATCTATGGCTACACCTTC
.,TRBJ1-5,.,TRBV7-6,CASSLDRRPQHF,TGTGCCAGCAGCTTAGACCGGAGGCCCCAGCATTTT
TRBD1,TRBJ1-4,.,TRBV6-1,CASSERALGGATNEKLFF,TGTGCCAGCAGTGAAAGAGCGTTAGGGGGCGCAACTAATGAAAAACTGTTTTTT
TRBD1,TRBJ1-4,.,TRBV5-4,CASSPGQGGWRNEKLFF,TGTGCCAGCAGCCCCGGACAGGGAGGGTGGAGGAATGAAAAACTGTTTTTT
TRBD1,TRBJ2-5,few,TRBV27,CASSQGQGTETQYF,TGTGCCAGCAGTCAAGGACAGGGAACAGAGACCCAGTACTTC
.,TRBJ1-4,.,TRBV5-5,CASSPGGKLFF,TGTGCCAGCAGCCCGGGAGGAAAACTGTTTTTT
TRBD1,TRBJ1-2,few,TRBV23-1,CASSQWRQGLDGYTF,TGCGCCAGCAGTCAATGGAGACAGGGACTAGATGGCTACACCTTC
.,TRBJ2-5,.,TRBV11-3,CASSLGGQTFQETQYF,TGTGCCAGCAGCTTAGGCGGACAGACCTTCCAAGAGACCCAGTACTTC
TRBD2,TRBJ2-2,.,TRBV7-2,CGSGITGELFF,TGTGGTAGCGGGATAACCGGGGAGCTGTTTTTT
.,TRBJ2-1,.,TRBV14,CASSDVRSGSYNEQFF,TGTGCCAGCAGCGACGTAAGGAGCGGTTCCTACAATGAGCAGTTCTTC
.,TRBJ2-1,.,TRBV9,CASSVAEGLYNEQFF,TGTGCCAGCAGCGTAGCTGAAGGACTCTACAATGAGCAGTTCTTC
.,TRBJ2-7,.,TRBV2,CASSPSGISYEQYF,TGTGCCAGCAGTCCCTCGGGTATTTCCTACGAGCAGTACTTC
.,TRBJ1-2,.,TRBV27,CASSFSRDYGYTF,TGTGCCAGCAGTTTTTCCAGGGACTATGGCTACACCTTC
.,TRBJ1-4,.,TRBV5-1,CASSLRQGGTNEKLFF,TGCGCCAGCAGCTTGAGGCAGGGTGGGACTAATGAAAAACTGTTTTTT
TRBD1,TRBJ1-1,.,TRBV5-1,CASSWIELETGIMNTEAFF,TGCGCCAGCAGCTGGATCGAACTAGAGACAGGGATTATGAACACTGAAGCTTTCTTT
TRBD2,TRBJ2-7,.,TRBV7-2,CASSSSHAGVYEQYF,TGTGCCAGCAGCTCCTCCCATGCGGGAGTCTACGAGCAGTACTTC
.,TRBJ1-2,.,TRBV28,CASSLVQGTGYTF,TGTGCCAGCAGTTTGGTACAGGGAACTGGCTACACCTTC
.,TRBJ1-4,.,TRBV5-1,CASSGGRFATNEKLFF,TGCGCCAGCAGCGGGGGGAGGTTTGCAACTAATGAAAAACTGTTTTTT
.,TRBJ1-2,.,TRBV3-1/TRBV3-2,CASSQGGMQSYGYTF,TGTGCCAGCAGCCAAGGGGGCATGCAGTCGTATGGCTACACCTTC
TRBD1,TRBJ1-2,.,TRBV7-9,CASSSLGDRVGYTF,TGTGCCAGCAGCTCTCTAGGCGACAGGGTTGGCTACACCTTC
.,TRBJ1-2,few,TRBV12-3/TRBV12-4,CASSPERDGYTF,TGTGCCAGCAGTCCGGAGCGAGATGGCTACACCTTC
TRBD1,TRBJ1-2,.,TRBV6-5,CASSYGGTANYGYTF,TGTGCCAGCAGTTACGGTGGGACAGCTAACTATGGCTACACCTTC
.,TRBJ1-2,.,TRBV6-4,CASRPGGEYGYTF,TGTGCCAGCAGACCCGGGGGGGAGTATGGCTACACCTTC
TRBD2,TRBJ2-5,few,TRBV7-2,CASSGTSGSGRETQYF,TGTGCCAGCAGCGGGACTAGCGGGAGCGGGAGAGAGACCCAGTACTTC
.,TRBJ2-3,.,TRBV5-1,CASSTKQTSTDTQYF,TGCGCCAGCAGCACCAAGCAGACTAGCACAGATACGCAGTATTTT
.,TRBJ1-6,.,TRBV28,CASSLLRSYNSPLHF,TGTGCCAGCAGTTTACTTCGCTCCTATAATTCACCCCTCCACTTT
TRBD1,TRBJ1-2,once,TRBV5-6,CASSAGGQRGYTF,TGTGCCAGCAGTGCGGGGGGACAGCGTGGCTACACCTTC